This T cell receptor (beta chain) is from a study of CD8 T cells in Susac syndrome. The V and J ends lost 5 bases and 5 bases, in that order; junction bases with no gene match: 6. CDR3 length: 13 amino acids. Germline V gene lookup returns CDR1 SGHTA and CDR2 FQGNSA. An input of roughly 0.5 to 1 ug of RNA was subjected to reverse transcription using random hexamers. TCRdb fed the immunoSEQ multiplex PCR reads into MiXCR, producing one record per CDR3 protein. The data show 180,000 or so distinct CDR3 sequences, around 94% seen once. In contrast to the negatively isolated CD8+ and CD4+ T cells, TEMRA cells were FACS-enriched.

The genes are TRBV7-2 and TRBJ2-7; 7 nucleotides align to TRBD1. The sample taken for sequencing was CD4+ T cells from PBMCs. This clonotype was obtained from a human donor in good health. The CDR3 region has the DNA TGTGCCAGCAGCCCCCAGACAGGGAACGAGCAGTACTTC. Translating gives CASSPQTGNEQYF.